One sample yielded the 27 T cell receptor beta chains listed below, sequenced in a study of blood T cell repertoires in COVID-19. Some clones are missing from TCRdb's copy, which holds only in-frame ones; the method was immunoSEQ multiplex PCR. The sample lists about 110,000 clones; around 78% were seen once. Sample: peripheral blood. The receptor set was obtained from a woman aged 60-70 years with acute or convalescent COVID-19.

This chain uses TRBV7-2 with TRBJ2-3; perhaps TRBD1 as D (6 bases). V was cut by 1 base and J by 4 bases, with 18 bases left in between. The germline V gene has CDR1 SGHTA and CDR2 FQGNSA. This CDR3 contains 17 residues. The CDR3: CASSLVGWGRGSDTQYF. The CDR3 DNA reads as TGTGCCAGCAGCTTAGTAGGATGGGGCAGGGGATCAGATACGCAGTATTTT. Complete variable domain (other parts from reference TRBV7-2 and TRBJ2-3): GAGVSQSPSNKVTEKGKDVELRCDPISGHTALYWYRQSLGQGLEFLIYFQGNSAPDKSGLPSDRFSAERTGGSVSTLTIQRTQQEDSAVYLCASSLVGWGRGSDTQYFGPGTRLTVL.

The CDR3 region has the DNA TGCGCCAGCAGTGAACAGGGCTGGGGGAAGACTGAAGCTTTCTTT. Protein sequence: CASSEQGWGKTEAFF. V usage is TRBV10-2 and J usage is TRBJ1-1; D might be TRBD1 (6 bases). Deletions cut 3 bases from V and 5 bases from J, with 16 bases between. This CDR3 comprises 15 residues. CDR1 is WSHSY and CDR2 is SAAADI in the germline V gene.

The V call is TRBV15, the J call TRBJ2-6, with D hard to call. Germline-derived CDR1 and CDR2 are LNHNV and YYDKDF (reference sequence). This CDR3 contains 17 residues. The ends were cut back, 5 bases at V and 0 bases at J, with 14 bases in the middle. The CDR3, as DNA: TGTGCCACCAGCCCCGTACCTACCCCCTCTGGGGCCAACGTCCTGACTTTC. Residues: CATSPVPTPSGANVLTF.

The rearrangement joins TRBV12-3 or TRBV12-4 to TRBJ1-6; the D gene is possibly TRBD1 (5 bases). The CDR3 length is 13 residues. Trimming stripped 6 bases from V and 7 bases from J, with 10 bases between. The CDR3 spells CASSPRQNSPLHF. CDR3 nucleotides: TGTGCCAGCAGCCCGAGACAGAATTCACCCCTCCACTTT.

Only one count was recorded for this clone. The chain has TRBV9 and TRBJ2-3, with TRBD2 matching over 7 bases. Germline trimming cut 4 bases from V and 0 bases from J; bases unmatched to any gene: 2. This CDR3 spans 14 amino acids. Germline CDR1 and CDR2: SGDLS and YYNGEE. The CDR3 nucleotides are TGTGCCAGCAGCCCGGGAGGCAGCACAGATACGCAGTATTTT. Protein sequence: CASSPGGSTDTQYF.

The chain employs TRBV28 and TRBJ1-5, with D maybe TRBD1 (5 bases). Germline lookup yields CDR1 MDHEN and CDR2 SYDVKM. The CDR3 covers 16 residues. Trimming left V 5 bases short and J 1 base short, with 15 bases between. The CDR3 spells CASSKSGGASNQPQHF. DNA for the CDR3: TGTGCCAGCAGTAAAAGCGGAGGGGCAAGCAATCAGCCCCAGCATTTT.

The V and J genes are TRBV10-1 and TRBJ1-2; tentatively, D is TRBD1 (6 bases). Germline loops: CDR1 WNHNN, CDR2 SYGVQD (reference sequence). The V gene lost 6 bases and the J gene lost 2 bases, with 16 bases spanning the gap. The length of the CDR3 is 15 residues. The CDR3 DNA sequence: TGCGCCAGCAGAATTAAACAGGGAGGGAACTATGGCTACACCTTC. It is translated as CASRIKQGGNYGYTF.

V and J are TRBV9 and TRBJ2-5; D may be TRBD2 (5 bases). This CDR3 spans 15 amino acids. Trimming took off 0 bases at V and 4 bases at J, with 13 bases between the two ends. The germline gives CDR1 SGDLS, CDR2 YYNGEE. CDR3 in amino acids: CASSVDIGSLETQYF. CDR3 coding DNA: TGTGCCAGCAGCGTAGATATAGGGAGTTTAGAGACCCAGTACTTC.

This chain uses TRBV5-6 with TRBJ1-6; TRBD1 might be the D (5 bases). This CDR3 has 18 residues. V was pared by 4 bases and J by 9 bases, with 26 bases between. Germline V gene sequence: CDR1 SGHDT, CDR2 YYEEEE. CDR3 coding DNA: TGTGCCAGCAGCCGGGGGAGGCAGGCGGCACTGACAAGTTCACCCCTCCACTTT. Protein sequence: CASSRGRQAALTSSPLHF.

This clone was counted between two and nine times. This chain's CDR3 is CASSFGRVVDTIYF. The CDR3 DNA is TGTGCCAGCAGCTTTGGCAGGGTCGTGGACACCATATATTTT. This rearrangement joins TRBV7-9 to TRBJ1-3, with D perhaps matching TRBD1 (5 bases). V was cut by 3 bases and J by 8 bases, with 14 bases left in between. The CDR3 consists of 14 residues. In germline, CDR1 is SEHNR, CDR2 FQNEAQ (reference sequence).

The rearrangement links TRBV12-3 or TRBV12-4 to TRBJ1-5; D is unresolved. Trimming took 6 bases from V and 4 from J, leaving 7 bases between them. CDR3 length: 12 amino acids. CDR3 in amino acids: CASRVQNQPQHF. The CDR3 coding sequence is TGTGCCAGCAGAGTACAGAATCAGCCCCAGCATTTT.

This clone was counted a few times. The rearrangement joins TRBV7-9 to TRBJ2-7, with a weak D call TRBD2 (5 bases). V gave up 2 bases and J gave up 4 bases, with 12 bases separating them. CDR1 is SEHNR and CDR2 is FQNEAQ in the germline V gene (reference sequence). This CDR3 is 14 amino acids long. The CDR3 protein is CASSLHGGPYEQYF. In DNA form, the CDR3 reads TGTGCCAGCAGCTTACATGGCGGGCCATACGAGCAGTACTTC.

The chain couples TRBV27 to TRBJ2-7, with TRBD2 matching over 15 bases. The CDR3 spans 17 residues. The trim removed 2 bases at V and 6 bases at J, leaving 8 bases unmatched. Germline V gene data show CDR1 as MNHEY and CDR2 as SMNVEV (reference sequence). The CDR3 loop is CASSLGLAGGPIREQYF. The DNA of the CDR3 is TGTGCCAGCAGTTTAGGACTAGCGGGAGGGCCAATTCGCGAGCAGTACTTC.

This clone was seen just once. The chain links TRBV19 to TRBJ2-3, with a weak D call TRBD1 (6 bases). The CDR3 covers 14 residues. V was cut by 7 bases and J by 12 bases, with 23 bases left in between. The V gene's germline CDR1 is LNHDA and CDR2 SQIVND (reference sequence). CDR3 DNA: TGTGCCAGTACCCCCGCCGGGCAGGGGATCCCACAGTATTTT. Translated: CASTPAGQGIPQYF.

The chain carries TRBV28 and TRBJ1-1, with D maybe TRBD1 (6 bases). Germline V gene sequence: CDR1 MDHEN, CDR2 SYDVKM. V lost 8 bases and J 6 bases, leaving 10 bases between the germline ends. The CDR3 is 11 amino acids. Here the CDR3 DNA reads TGTGCCAGCTACAGGGCCCCTGAAGCTTTCTTT. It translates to CASYRAPEAFF.

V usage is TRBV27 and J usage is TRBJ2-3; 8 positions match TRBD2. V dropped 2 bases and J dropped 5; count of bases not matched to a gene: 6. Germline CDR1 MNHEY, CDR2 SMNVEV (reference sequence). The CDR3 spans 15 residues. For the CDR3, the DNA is TGTGCCAGCAGTTTAGACGGGAGGGGATTAGATACGCAGTATTTT. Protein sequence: CASSLDGRGLDTQYF.

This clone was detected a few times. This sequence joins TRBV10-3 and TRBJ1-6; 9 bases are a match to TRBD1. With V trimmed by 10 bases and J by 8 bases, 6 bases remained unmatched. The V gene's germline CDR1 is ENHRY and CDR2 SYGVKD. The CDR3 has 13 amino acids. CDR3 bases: TGTGCCACGCTACAGGGGGCGGATTCACCCCTCCACTTT. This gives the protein CATLQGADSPLHF.

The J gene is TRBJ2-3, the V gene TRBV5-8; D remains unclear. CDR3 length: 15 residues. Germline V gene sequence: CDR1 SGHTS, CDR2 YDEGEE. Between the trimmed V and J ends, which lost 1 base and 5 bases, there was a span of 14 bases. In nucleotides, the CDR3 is TGTGCCAGCAGCTTGTACTGGCCAGCAGGAGATACGCAGTATTTT. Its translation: CASSLYWPAGDTQYF. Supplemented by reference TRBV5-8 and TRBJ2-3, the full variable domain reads EAGVTQSPTHLIKTRGQQATLRCSPISGHTSVYWYQQALGLGLQFLLWYDEGEERNRGNFPPRFSGRQFPNYSSELNVNALELEDSALYLCASSLYWPAGDTQYFGPGTRLTVL.

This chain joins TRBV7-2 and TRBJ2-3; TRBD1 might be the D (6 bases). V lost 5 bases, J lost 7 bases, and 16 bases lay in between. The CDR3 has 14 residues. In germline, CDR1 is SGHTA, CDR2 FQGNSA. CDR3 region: CASSNPGHINTQYF. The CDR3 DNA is TGTGCCAGCAGCAATCCGGGACACATAAATACGCAGTATTTT.

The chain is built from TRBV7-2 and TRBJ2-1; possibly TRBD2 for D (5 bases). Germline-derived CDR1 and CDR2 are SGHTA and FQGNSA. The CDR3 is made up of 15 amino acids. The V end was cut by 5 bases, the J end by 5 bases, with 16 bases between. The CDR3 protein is CASSLRGQKDNEQFF. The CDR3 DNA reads TGTGCCAGCAGCCTTAGAGGGCAGAAAGACAATGAGCAGTTCTTC.

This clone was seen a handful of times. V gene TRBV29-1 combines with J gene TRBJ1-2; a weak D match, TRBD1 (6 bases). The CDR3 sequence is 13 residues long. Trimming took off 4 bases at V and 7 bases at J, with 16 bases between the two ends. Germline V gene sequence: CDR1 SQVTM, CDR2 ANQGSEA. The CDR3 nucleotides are TGCAGCGTTGGGGCGGGGGGCTCGGCTGGCTACACCTTC. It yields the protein CSVGAGGSAGYTF.

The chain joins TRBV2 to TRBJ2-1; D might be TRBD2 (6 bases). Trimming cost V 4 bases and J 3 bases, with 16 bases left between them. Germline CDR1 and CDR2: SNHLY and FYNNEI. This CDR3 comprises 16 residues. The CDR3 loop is CASSGGAGRNYNEQFF. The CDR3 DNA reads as TGTGCCAGCAGTGGAGGTGCGGGAAGAAACTACAATGAGCAGTTCTTC.

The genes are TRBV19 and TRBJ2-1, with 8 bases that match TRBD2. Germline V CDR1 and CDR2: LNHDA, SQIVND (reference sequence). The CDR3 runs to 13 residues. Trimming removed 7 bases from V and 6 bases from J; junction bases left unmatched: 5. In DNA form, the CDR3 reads TGTGCCAGTATCGGACTAGCAGGCAATGAGCAGTTCTTC. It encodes CASIGLAGNEQFF.

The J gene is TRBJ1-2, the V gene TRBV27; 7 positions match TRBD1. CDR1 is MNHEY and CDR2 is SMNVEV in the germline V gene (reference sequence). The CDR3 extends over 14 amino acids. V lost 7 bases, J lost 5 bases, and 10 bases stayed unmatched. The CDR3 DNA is TGTGCCAGCAAAACCACCGGGACAGTGTATGGCTACACCTTC. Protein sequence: CASKTTGTVYGYTF.

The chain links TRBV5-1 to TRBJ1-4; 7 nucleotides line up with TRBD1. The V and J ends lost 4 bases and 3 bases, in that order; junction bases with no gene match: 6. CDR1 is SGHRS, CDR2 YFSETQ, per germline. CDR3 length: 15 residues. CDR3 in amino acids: CASSVQGTANEKLFF. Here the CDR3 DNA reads TGCGCCAGCAGCGTGCAAGGGACAGCTAATGAAAAACTGTTTTTT.

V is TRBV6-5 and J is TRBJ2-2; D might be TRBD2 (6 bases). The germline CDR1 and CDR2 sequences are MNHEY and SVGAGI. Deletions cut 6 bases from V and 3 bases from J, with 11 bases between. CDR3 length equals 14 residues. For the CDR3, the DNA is TGTGCCAGCAGAGGACTACCCTACACCGGGGAGCTGTTTTTT. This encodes CASRGLPYTGELFF.

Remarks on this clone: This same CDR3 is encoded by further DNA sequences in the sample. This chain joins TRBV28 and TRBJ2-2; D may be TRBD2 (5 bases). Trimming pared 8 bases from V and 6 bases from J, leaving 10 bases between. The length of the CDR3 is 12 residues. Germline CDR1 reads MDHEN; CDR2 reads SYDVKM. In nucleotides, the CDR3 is TGTGCCAGCCGCGAGGGCGCCGGGGAGCTGTTTTTT. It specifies CASREGAGELFF. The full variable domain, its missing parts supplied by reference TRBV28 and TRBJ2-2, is DVKVTQSSRYLVKRTGEKVFLECVQDMDHENMFWYRQDPGLGLRLIYFSYDVKMKEKGDIPEGYSVSREKKERFSLILESASTNQTSMYLCASREGAGELFFGEGSRLTVL.